This TCR beta chain was recorded in a study of blood T cell repertoires in COVID-19. Looking at the study overall: In each case, the material was cDNA or gDNA derived from T cells, B-cell-depleted T cells, or PBMCs.

Trimming removed 4 bases at V and 4 bases at J, with 11 bases between. CDR3 length equals 13 residues. The germline CDR1 and CDR2 sequences are SGHRS and YFSETQ. Under the authors' procedure: Researchers report that nucleated cell counts were estimated from reference gene primer amplification. Repertoires were generated with immunoSEQ multiplex PCR, while TCRdb's copy carries only in-frame clones and drops some. The V and J calls and clone size were taken over from that table, and D and trimming were inferred from the DNA. The table shows some 250,000 clones, with about 86% occurring only once. The source is a man aged 40-49 years with active or convalescent COVID-19. The chain joins TRBV5-1 to TRBJ1-1, with no clear D. The sample was peripheral blood. This CDR3 is CASSPPSGTEAFF. Here the CDR3 DNA reads TGCGCCAGCAGCCCTCCATCGGGCACTGAAGCTTTCTTT.